Only a few counts were recorded for the clone carrying this T cell receptor beta chain. Its specificity is not known. These data belong to a study of beta chain features in type 1 diabetes. The study's findings and limits: There was no resolution here of whether HLA type influences TCRB rearrangement. Although PCR might favor shorter templates, it would do so equally in patients and controls.

The CDR3 extends over 15 amino acids. Germline CDR1 and CDR2: SGHNT and YYREEE (reference sequence). V trimming: 3 bases; J trimming: 6 bases; junction bases outside the gene matches: 7. Every isolated RNA sample was fully reverse transcribed, so sequencing captured expressed TCRB transcripts. Assay: immunoSEQ multiplex PCR; the TCRdb copy retains only in-frame clones and omits some. Here the sample spans under 250,000 clones, roughly 15% being singletons. The receptor was isolated from a woman between 40 and 50 years old in good health. Material: naive CD4+ T cells from blood. V usage is TRBV5-4 and J usage is TRBJ1-2; TRBD1 aligns across 11 bases. CDR3 in DNA: TGTGCCAGCAGCTCTCAAGGACAGGGGGCGAATGGCTACACCTTC. Its translation: CASSSQGQGANGYTF.